The 27 T cell receptor beta chains given below trace back to one sample, sequenced in a study of CD8 T cells in Susac syndrome. Random hexamers served to reverse transcribe roughly 0.5 to 1 ug RNA. Each CDR3 protein gets one entry after TCRdb re-called the immunoSEQ multiplex PCR reads with MiXCR. The sample has over 120,000 distinct CDR3 sequences, 95% seen once. The material sequenced was CD4+ T cells from PBMCs. The receptor set was obtained from a human donor with Susac syndrome.

This chain uses TRBV10-3 with TRBJ1-6; D is uncertain. V lost 2 bases, J lost 5 bases, and 4 bases lay in between. Germline loops: CDR1 ENHRY, CDR2 SYGVKD. The CDR3 covers 13 residues. CDR3 DNA: TGTGCCATCAGTGAGATCGATAATTCACCCCTCCACTTT. Protein product: CAISEIDNSPLHF.

The chain couples TRBV3-1 to TRBJ1-6; D call uncertain. There are 14 residues in the CDR3. Germline V gives CDR1 LGHDT, CDR2 YNNKEL (reference sequence). With 7 bases removed from V and 0 bases from J, the gap between germline ends came to 7 bases. The CDR3 loop reads CASNSVSYNSPLHF. CDR3 in DNA: TGTGCCAGCAACAGCGTCTCCTATAATTCACCCCTCCACTTT.

The chain combines TRBV7-8 with TRBJ2-3; TRBD2 matches 13 bases. The germline gives CDR1 SGHVS, CDR2 FQNEAQ. The CDR3 contains 15 residues. The ends lost 4 bases at V and 6 bases at J; junction bases unmatched: 4. The CDR3 protein is CASSSGTSGMDTQYF. The CDR3 nucleotides are TGTGCCAGCAGCTCTGGGACTAGCGGGATGGATACGCAGTATTTT.

The chain combines TRBV7-9 with TRBJ2-7; D tentatively fits TRBD1 or TRBD2 (6 bases each). V shed 3 bases and J shed 5 bases, with 14 bases lying between them. CDR1 is SEHNR, CDR2 FQNEAQ, per germline (reference sequence). The CDR3 is 14 residues long. The chain's CDR3 is CASSLLGGPDEQYF. DNA for the CDR3: TGTGCCAGCAGCTTGCTCGGGGGCCCGGACGAGCAGTACTTC.

The rearrangement joins TRBV12-3 or TRBV12-4 to TRBJ1-5, with a possible D match to TRBD1 (6 bases). Trimming removed 4 bases from V and 6 bases from J, with 13 bases in between. The length of the CDR3 is 14 residues. The CDR3 sequence is CASSSTGTGQPQHF. CDR3 DNA sequence: TGTGCCAGCAGTTCAACAGGGACGGGTCAGCCCCAGCATTTT.

CDR3 sequence reads: CSASTPGQGTQPQHF. CDR3 in DNA: TGCAGTGCTTCCACCCCGGGACAGGGTACGCAGCCCCAGCATTTT. The chain joins TRBV20-1 to TRBJ1-5, with 9 bases fitting TRBD1. This CDR3 comprises 15 residues. J lost 7 bases, V lost 5 bases, and 12 bases had no gene match. Germline V lookup: CDR1 DFQATT, CDR2 SNEGSKA (reference sequence).

The chain combines TRBV7-2 with TRBJ1-4; 7 bases agree with TRBD1. CDR3 size: 15 residues. From germline, CDR1 is SGHTA and CDR2 FQGNSA. The V gene end was trimmed by 5 bases and the J gene end by 4 bases; junction bases not matched to a gene: 7. The CDR3 sequence is CASSHGTVRNEKLFF. In DNA form, the CDR3 reads TGTGCCAGCAGCCACGGGACAGTTCGTAATGAAAAACTGTTTTTT. Full variable domain (remainder filled in from reference TRBV7-2 and TRBJ1-4): GAGVSQSPSNKVTEKGKDVELRCDPISGHTALYWYRQSLGQGLEFLIYFQGNSAPDKSGLPSDRFSAERTGGSVSTLTIQRTQQEDSAVYLCASSHGTVRNEKLFFGSGTQLSVL.

This clonotype was counted once. The chain is built from TRBV10-3 and TRBJ1-3; a weak D match, TRBD1 (6 bases). This CDR3 is 15 amino acids long. Trimming removed 5 bases at V and 2 bases at J, with 13 bases between. Germline CDR1 and CDR2: ENHRY and SYGVKD. DNA of the CDR3: TGTGCCATCAGTCTCAGGGGTGGAACTGGAAACACCATATATTTT. It specifies CAISLRGGTGNTIYF.

The V gene is TRBV7-9, the J gene TRBJ2-3; 10 positions match TRBD2. Germline V gene sequence: CDR1 SEHNR, CDR2 FQNEAQ (reference sequence). V lost 9 bases and J lost 0; bases outside the gene matches: 3. The CDR3 spans 14 residues. CDR3 amino acids: CASPSGGSTDTQYF. In DNA form, the CDR3 reads TGTGCCAGTCCTAGCGGGGGTAGCACAGATACGCAGTATTTT.

The rearrangement joins TRBV2 to TRBJ2-2, with 8 bases that match TRBD1. The ends lost 8 bases at V and 0 bases at J; junction bases unmatched: 2. This CDR3 region has 14 residues. CDR1 is SNHLY and CDR2 is FYNNEI in the germline V gene. This chain's CDR3 is CASRDRSNTGELFF. In DNA form, the CDR3 reads TGTGCCAGCCGGGACAGGTCGAACACCGGGGAGCTGTTTTTT.

The chain combines TRBV27 with TRBJ2-7, with D perhaps given as TRBD1 or TRBD2 (5 bases each). The germline V gene has CDR1 MNHEY and CDR2 SMNVEV (reference sequence). The CDR3 totals 13 residues. The germline V and J ends were trimmed by 5 bases and 0 bases, with 8 bases remaining between them. CDR3 in amino acids: CASSGDGSYEQYF. CDR3 coding DNA: TGTGCCAGCAGTGGGGACGGCTCCTACGAGCAGTACTTC.

The chain employs TRBV4-2 and TRBJ2-7; TRBD2 agrees at 13 bases. V lost 0 bases to trimming and J lost 3 bases; unmatched junction nucleotides: 5. Germline CDR1 LGHNA, CDR2 YNFKEQ. This CDR3 has 17 residues. For the CDR3, the DNA is TGTGCCAGCAGCCAAGATCAGTGGACTAGCGGGAGCTACGAGCAGTACTTC. Translated, it gives CASSQDQWTSGSYEQYF.

The chain carries TRBV24-1 and TRBJ2-3; a weak D match, TRBD2 (5 bases). Germline V gene data show CDR1 as KGHDR and CDR2 as SFDVKD. This CDR3 comprises 14 residues. The V end lost 10 bases, the J end lost 3 bases, and 16 bases lay between the germline ends. CDR3 region: CATSSRVGTDTQYF. The CDR3 DNA reads TGTGCCACTTCGTCGCGGGTTGGGACAGATACGCAGTATTTT.

This CDR3 is CSVATTNSNQPQHF. DNA of the CDR3: TGCAGCGTGGCAACCACGAATAGCAATCAGCCCCAGCATTTT. The chain is built from TRBV29-1 and TRBJ1-5, with no clear D. The CDR3 is made up of 14 amino acids. Trimming took 6 bases from V and 0 from J, leaving 12 bases between them. Germline CDR1 SQVTM, CDR2 ANQGSEA.

The chain couples TRBV20-1 to TRBJ2-3; 7 bases agree with TRBD1. V was pared by 6 bases and J by 2 bases, with 14 bases of the junction left unmatched. The CDR3 is 16 residues long. CDR1 is DFQATT and CDR2 is SNEGSKA in the germline V gene (reference sequence). CDR3 sequence reads: CSARTSETGPTDTQYF. CDR3 nucleotides: TGCAGTGCAAGGACTTCCGAGACAGGGCCCACAGATACGCAGTATTTT.

V is TRBV24-1 and J is TRBJ2-2; no definite D call. CDR3 length: 12 residues. Germline CDR1 reads KGHDR; CDR2 reads SFDVKD. Trimming removed 6 bases at V and 2 bases at J, with 3 bases between. The DNA of the CDR3 is TGTGCCACCAGTCCTAACACCGGGGAGCTGTTTTTT. This codes for CATSPNTGELFF.

The CDR3 DNA reads TGCAGTGCTAGAGTCGGGGGGGGTAATGAGCAGTTCTTC. This codes for CSARVGGGNEQFF. The chain employs TRBV20-1 and TRBJ2-1; 8 bases line up with TRBD2. Losses at the gene ends were 1 base for V and 7 bases for J; bases not matched to a gene: 3. CDR1 is DFQATT and CDR2 is SNEGSKA in the germline V gene (reference sequence). The CDR3 consists of 13 residues.

The chain uses TRBV7-9 and TRBJ2-7, with a tentative D call TRBD2 (5 bases). In germline, CDR1 is SEHNR, CDR2 FQNEAQ (reference sequence). The CDR3 consists of 10 residues. With 5 bases removed from V and 8 bases from J, the gap between germline ends came to 7 bases. CDR3 bases: TGTGCCAGCAGCCCGGGAAAGCAGTACTTC. Translating it yields CASSPGKQYF.

The chain links TRBV18 to TRBJ2-1; the D gene is possibly TRBD1 (6 bases). V lost 6 bases, J lost 4 bases, and 19 bases lay in between. CDR3 size: 16 residues. The germline V gene encodes CDR1 KGHSH and CDR2 LQKENI. The CDR3 reads CASSAQGKVGYNEQFF. CDR3 nucleotide sequence: TGTGCCAGCTCGGCTCAGGGGAAGGTCGGTTACAATGAGCAGTTCTTC.

V and J are TRBV29-1 and TRBJ2-2; D is perhaps TRBD1 or TRBD2 (6 bases each). The CDR3 loop spans 15 amino acids. V was clipped by 1 base and J by 4 bases, with 13 bases between them. Germline loops: CDR1 SQVTM, CDR2 ANQGSEA. CDR3: CSVEGGRGGTGELFF. The CDR3 region has the DNA TGCAGCGTTGAAGGGGGCAGGGGAGGCACCGGGGAGCTGTTTTTT.

The chain links TRBV7-9 to TRBJ2-4; no firm D call. V was shortened by 1 base and J by 1 base, with 2 bases between the two germline ends. CDR3 size: 13 residues. CDR1 and CDR2 from the germline V gene are SEHNR and FQNEAQ (reference sequence). The CDR3 DNA is TGTGCCAGCAGCTTAGGGGCCAAAAACATTCAGTACTTC. This codes for CASSLGAKNIQYF.

The V and J genes are TRBV20-1 and TRBJ2-5, with D possibly called TRBD1 or TRBD2 (6 bases each). The CDR3 extends over 16 amino acids. Germline CDR1 and CDR2: DFQATT and SNEGSKA (reference sequence). V was shortened by 6 bases and J by 1 base, with 21 bases between the two germline ends. The CDR3 protein is CSARGGAGKSQETQYF. CDR3 coding DNA: TGCAGTGCCAGGGGCGGCGCGGGGAAATCCCAAGAGACCCAGTACTTC.

The chain links TRBV6-5 to TRBJ2-1, with 8 bases fitting TRBD1. This CDR3 has 14 amino acids. CDR1 is MNHEY, CDR2 SVGAGI, per germline. V trimming: 5 bases; J trimming: 6 bases; junction bases outside the gene matches: 6. CDR3 sequence reads: CASSGDRRRNEQFF. For the CDR3, the DNA is TGTGCCAGCAGTGGGGACAGGAGACGCAATGAGCAGTTCTTC.

The rearrangement joins TRBV4-1 to TRBJ1-2; 10 bases agree with TRBD1. The CDR3 is 15 residues long. Trimming took 0 bases from V and 5 from J; bases not matched to a gene: 3. Per germline, CDR1 MGHRA and CDR2 YSYEKL. CDR3 DNA sequence: TGCGCCAGCAGCCAAGAGGGGACAGGGGAGTATGGCTACACCTTC. Amino acids: CASSQEGTGEYGYTF.

The chain combines TRBV29-1 with TRBJ2-5; D unclear. Germline loops: CDR1 SQVTM, CDR2 ANQGSEA. This CDR3 region has 13 residues. V lost 3 bases and J 1 base, leaving 9 bases between the germline ends. This chain's CDR3 is CSVDRRFQETQYF. CDR3 sequence (DNA): TGCAGCGTTGATCGTAGGTTCCAAGAGACCCAGTACTTC.

The chain has TRBV11-3 and TRBJ2-2; the D is unclear. Trimming took 8 bases from V and 6 from J, leaving 10 bases between them. Germline V gene data show CDR1 as SGHNT and CDR2 as YENEEA. The CDR3 loop spans 12 amino acids. CDR3 in amino acids: CASGSYAGELFF. The DNA of the CDR3 is TGTGCCAGCGGATCTTATGCCGGGGAGCTGTTTTTT.

The rearrangement uses TRBV12-3 or TRBV12-4 and TRBJ1-5, with D uncertain. CDR3 size: 13 residues. The germline V and J ends were trimmed by 3 bases and 0 bases, with 3 bases remaining between them. The DNA for the CDR3 is TGTGCCAGCAGTTTTTATAGCAATCAGCCCCAGCATTTT. This sequence encodes CASSFYSNQPQHF.